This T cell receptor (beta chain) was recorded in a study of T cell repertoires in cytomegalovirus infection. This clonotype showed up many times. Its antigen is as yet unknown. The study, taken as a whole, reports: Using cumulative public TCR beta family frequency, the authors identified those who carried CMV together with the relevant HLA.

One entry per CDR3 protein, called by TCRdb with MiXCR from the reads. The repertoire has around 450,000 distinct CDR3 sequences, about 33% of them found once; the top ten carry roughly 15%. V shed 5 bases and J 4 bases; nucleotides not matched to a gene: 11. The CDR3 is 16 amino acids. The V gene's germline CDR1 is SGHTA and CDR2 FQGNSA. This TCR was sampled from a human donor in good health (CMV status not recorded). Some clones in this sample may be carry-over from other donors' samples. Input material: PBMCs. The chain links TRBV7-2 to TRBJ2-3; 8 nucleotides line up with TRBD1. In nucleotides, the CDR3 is TGTGCCAGCAGCCTTCAACCGGGACAGGTAGCAGATACGCAGTATTTT. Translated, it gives CASSLQPGQVADTQYF.